This T cell receptor beta chain comes out of a study of T cells in Graves' hyperthyroidism and ophthalmopathy. Ten or more counts support this clonotype. The CDR3 runs 14 residues. V gave up 5 bases and J gave up 4 bases, with 11 bases separating them. Germline V gene data show CDR1 as MGHRA and CDR2 as YSYEKL. Template material for amplifying TCR beta CDR3 regions consisted of RNA transcripts. The TCR CDR3 first-round RT-PCR relied on the HTBI primer set. TCRdb processed the multiplex PCR reads anew with MiXCR; each CDR3 protein has one entry. In the table there are a few hundred thousand distinct CDR3 sequences, roughly 18% of which are singletons. Together with thyroid ultrasound, orbital computed tomography, serum thyroxine and TRAb, clinical symptoms were used for diagnoses.

The rearrangement uses TRBV4-1 and TRBJ1-4; D not resolved. The sample was blood. The sequence derives from a man aged 45 to 65 with Graves' ophthalmopathy. The CDR3: CASSFDRNNEKLFF. The CDR3 coding sequence is TGCGCCAGCAGCTTCGATCGGAATAATGAAAAACTGTTTTTT.